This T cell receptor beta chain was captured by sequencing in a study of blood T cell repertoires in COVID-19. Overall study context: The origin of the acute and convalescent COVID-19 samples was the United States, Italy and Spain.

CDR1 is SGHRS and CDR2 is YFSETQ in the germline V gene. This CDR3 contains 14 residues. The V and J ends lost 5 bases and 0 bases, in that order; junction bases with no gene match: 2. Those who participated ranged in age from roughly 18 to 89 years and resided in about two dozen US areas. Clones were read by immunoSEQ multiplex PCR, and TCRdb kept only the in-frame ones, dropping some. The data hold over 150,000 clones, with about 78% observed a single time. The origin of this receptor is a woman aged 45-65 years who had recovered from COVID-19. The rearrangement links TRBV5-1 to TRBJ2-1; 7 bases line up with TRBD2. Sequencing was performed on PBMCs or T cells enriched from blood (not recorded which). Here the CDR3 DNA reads TGCGCCAGCAGATTAGCGGGCTCCTACAATGAGCAGTTCTTC. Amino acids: CASRLAGSYNEQFF.